These T cell receptor beta chains were read from a single sample in a study of cytomegalovirus exposure and HLA in healthy donors. Only in-frame clones appear in the TCRdb table, and some are missing; sequencing was by immunoSEQ multiplex PCR. This table holds over 200,000 clones, around 80% found once. The source material was PBMCs. The receptors originated from a woman aged 25 to 45 in good health and CMV-seropositive. CDR3s include the opening cysteine and the closing phenylalanine or tryptophan. D genes are given only for firm matches.

J: TRBJ1-4
D: NA
V: TRBV2
length: 13
CDR3: CASNRQSNEKLFF

J: TRBJ1-2
D: TRBD1
V: TRBV6-5
length: 14
CDR3: CASRGGTGIYGYTF

J: TRBJ2-5
D: NA
V: TRBV7-6
length: 16
CDR3: CASSVVSGVGEETQYF

J: TRBJ1-5
D: NA
V: TRBV13
length: 16
CDR3: CASSSTPYAGNQPQHF

J: TRBJ1-2
D: NA
V: TRBV9
length: 12
CDR3: CASAGGGYGYTF

J: TRBJ2-7
D: TRBD2
V: TRBV27
length: 15
CDR3: CASSPSGSGAYEQYF

J: TRBJ2-5
D: NA
V: TRBV6-1
length: 15
CDR3: CASSFFRGAQETQYF

J: TRBJ1-5
D: NA
V: TRBV15
length: 15
CDR3: CATSRVGNSNQPQHF

J: TRBJ1-5
D: NA
V: TRBV30
length: 13
CDR3: CAWRGREDQPQHF

J: TRBJ2-5
D: NA
V: TRBV2
length: 12
CDR3: CASSRGGETQYF

J: TRBJ2-5
D: NA
V: TRBV7-8
length: 17
CDR3: CASSLGPFRQVQETQYF

J: TRBJ2-3
D: NA
V: TRBV27
length: 14
CDR3: CASSLDRFSDTQYF

J: TRBJ2-5
D: NA
V: TRBV29-1
length: 15
CDR3: CSVGEGMLRSETQYF

J: TRBJ1-2
D: NA
V: TRBV29-1
length: 12
CDR3: CSVAGYNYGYTF

J: TRBJ2-3
D: NA
V: TRBV4-1
length: 14
CDR3: CASSQEVAPDTQYF

J: TRBJ1-1
D: NA
V: TRBV30
length: 12
CDR3: CAWTTGAIAAFF

J: TRBJ2-1
D: TRBD2
V: TRBV28
length: 15
CDR3: CASRPMGLAGFEQFF

J: TRBJ2-7
D: TRBD1
V: TRBV4-1
length: 17
CDR3: CASSHKGGGTGSHEQYF

J: TRBJ1-5
D: NA
V: TRBV19
length: 13
CDR3: CASSIDRDQPQHF

J: TRBJ1-1
D: NA
V: TRBV11-3
length: 13
CDR3: CASSLSSATEAFF

J: TRBJ1-4
D: TRBD1
V: TRBV30
length: 15
CDR3: CAWSQGADLVGKLFF

J: TRBJ1-2
D: NA
V: TRBV11-2
length: 13
CDR3: CASSLAPREGYTF

J: TRBJ2-6
D: NA
V: TRBV30
length: 16
CDR3: CAWRGRIVSGANVLTF

J: TRBJ2-7
D: NA
V: TRBV7-6
length: 15
CDR3: CASSPRGASPIEQYF

J: TRBJ1-1
D: NA
V: TRBV6-5
length: 14
CDR3: CASRQQGEGTEAFF